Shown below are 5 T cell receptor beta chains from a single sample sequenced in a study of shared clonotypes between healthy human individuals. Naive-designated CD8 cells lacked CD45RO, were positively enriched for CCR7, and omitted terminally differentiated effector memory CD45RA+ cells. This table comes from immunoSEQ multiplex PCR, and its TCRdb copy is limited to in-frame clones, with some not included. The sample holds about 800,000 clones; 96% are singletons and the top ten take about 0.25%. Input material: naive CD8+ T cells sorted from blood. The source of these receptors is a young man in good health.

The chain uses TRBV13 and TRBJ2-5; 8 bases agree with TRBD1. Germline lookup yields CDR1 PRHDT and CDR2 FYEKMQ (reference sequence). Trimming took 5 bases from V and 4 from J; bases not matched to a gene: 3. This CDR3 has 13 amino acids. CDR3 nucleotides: TGTGCCAGCAGCGTCGACAGGGGAGAGACCCAGTACTTC. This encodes CASSVDRGETQYF.

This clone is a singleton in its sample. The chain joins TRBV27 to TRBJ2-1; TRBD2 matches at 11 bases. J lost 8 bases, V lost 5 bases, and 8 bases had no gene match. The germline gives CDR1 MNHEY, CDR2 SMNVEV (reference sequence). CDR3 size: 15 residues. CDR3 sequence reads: CASSLTSGSLDEQFF. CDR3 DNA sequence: TGTGCCAGCAGTCTTACTAGCGGGAGTCTCGATGAGCAGTTCTTC.

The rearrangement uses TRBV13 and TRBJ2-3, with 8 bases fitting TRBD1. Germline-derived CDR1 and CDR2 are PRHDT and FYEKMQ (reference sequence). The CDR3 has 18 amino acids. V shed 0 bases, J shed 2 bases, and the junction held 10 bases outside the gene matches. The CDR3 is CASSLGGRQGPITDTQYF. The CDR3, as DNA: TGTGCCAGCAGCTTAGGGGGCCGACAGGGGCCCATCACAGATACGCAGTATTTT.

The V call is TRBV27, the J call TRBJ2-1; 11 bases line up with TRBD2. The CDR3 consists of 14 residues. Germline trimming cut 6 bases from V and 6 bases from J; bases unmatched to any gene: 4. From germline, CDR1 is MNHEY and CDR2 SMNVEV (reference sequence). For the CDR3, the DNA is TGTGCCAGCAGGTTAGCGGGAGGGCCCAATGAGCAGTTCTTC. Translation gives CASRLAGGPNEQFF.

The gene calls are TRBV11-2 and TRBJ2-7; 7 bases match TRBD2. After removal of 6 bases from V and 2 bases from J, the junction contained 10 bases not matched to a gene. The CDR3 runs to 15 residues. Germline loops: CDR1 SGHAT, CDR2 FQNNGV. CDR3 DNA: TGTGCCAGCAGAGGGAGAGCTAGCGGACCCTACGAGCAGTACTTC. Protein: CASRGRASGPYEQYF. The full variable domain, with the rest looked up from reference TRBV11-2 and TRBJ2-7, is EAGVAQSPRYKIIEKRQSVAFWCNPISGHATLYWYQQILGQGPKLLIQFQNNGVVDDSQLPKDRFSAERLKGVDSTLKIQPAKLEDSAVYLCASRGRASGPYEQYFGPGTRLTVT.